These 28 T cell receptor beta chains share one sample of origin, sequenced in a study of long-term antiretroviral therapy in people with HIV. The run of the v3.0 immunoSEQ assay was at survey level. TCRdb's copy holds only in-frame clones and misses some; the assay was immunoSEQ multiplex PCR. In the table there are 17,000 or so clones, roughly nine tenths of which are singletons. The specimen was unsorted PBMCs, collected 0.3 years after starting antiretroviral therapy. These receptor sequences come from a man between 60 and 75 years old with HIV.

The V gene is TRBV7-2, the J gene TRBJ2-7; D assignment may be TRBD1 or TRBD2 (5 bases each). Germline loops: CDR1 SGHTA, CDR2 FQGNSA. The V end was cut by 0 bases, the J end by 7 bases, with 7 bases between. This CDR3 contains 12 residues. This CDR3 reads CASSLAWGEQYF. CDR3 nucleotides: TGTGCCAGCAGCTTAGCTTGGGGGGAGCAGTACTTC.

The V and J genes are TRBV9 and TRBJ2-7; a possible D gene is TRBD2 (5 bases). Germline lookup yields CDR1 SGDLS and CDR2 YYNGEE. The length of the CDR3 is 16 residues. V dropped 3 bases and J dropped 2 bases, with 18 bases sitting between them. CDR3 in amino acids: CASSAGRGVEPYEQYF. The CDR3 DNA reads as TGTGCCAGCAGCGCCGGTCGGGGTGTCGAGCCCTACGAGCAGTACTTC.

The chain joins TRBV19 to TRBJ2-2, with 8 bases aligning to TRBD1. The CDR3 covers 14 residues. V dropped 5 bases and J dropped 7; count of bases not matched to a gene: 6. Per the germline V gene, CDR1 is LNHDA and CDR2 is SQIVND (reference sequence). The CDR3 DNA follows: TGTGCCAGTAGTGACAGGGGACCTTACGGGGAGCTGTTTTTT. This codes for CASSDRGPYGELFF.

A single count supports this clone. In DNA, the CDR3 is TGTGCCAGCAGCTTAGCGAAACAGGGCCTTAAGGGCAATCAGCCCCAGCATTTT. The encoded protein is CASSLAKQGLKGNQPQHF. The J gene is TRBJ1-5, the V gene TRBV7-9; the D gene is possibly TRBD1 (6 bases). Germline CDR1 SEHNR, CDR2 FQNEAQ (reference sequence). The CDR3 is 18 residues long. V shed 0 bases and J shed 2 bases, with 17 bases lying between them.

The chain combines TRBV10-2 with TRBJ2-1; 9 nucleotides align to TRBD2. Germline CDR1 is WSHSY and CDR2 is SAAADI. The CDR3 extends over 14 amino acids. Germline trimming cut 5 bases from V and 8 bases from J; bases unmatched to any gene: 7. The CDR3 here is CASSPGLAAYEQFF. CDR3 nucleotides: TGCGCCAGCAGTCCGGGACTAGCCGCCTATGAGCAGTTCTTC.

V gene TRBV21-1 combines with J gene TRBJ2-2; the D segment call TRBD1 is taken from the table without a DNA check. TRBV21-1 is a pseudogene. The CDR3 covers 17 residues. CDR3 sequence: CASSKGNRGDDTGELFF. DNA of the CDR3: TGTGCCAGCAGCAAAGGAAACAGGGGCGACGACACCGGGGAGCTGTTTTTT.

The chain joins TRBV7-2 to TRBJ2-7; TRBD2 aligns across 8 bases. The V gene end was trimmed by 3 bases and the J gene end by 3 bases; junction bases not matched to a gene: 10. The CDR3 is 16 residues long. The germline V gene has CDR1 SGHTA and CDR2 FQGNSA. CDR3 coding DNA: TGTGCCAGCAGCTTTTCGCGAGCGGGAGAAGACTACGAGCAGTACTTC. Its protein is CASSFSRAGEDYEQYF.

V and J are TRBV5-6 and TRBJ1-2; 7 bases fit TRBD1. Trimming removed 5 bases from V and 9 bases from J; junction bases left unmatched: 16. CDR3 length equals 15 residues. Germline V gene sequence: CDR1 SGHDT, CDR2 YYEEEE. CDR3 DNA sequence: TGTGCCAGCAGGCTTAGTTTGGGGACAGTCAACAGCTACACCTTC. Translated: CASRLSLGTVNSYTF.

This rearrangement joins TRBV7-2 to TRBJ2-7; 10 bases agree with TRBD2. The germline gives CDR1 SGHTA, CDR2 FQGNSA. The CDR3 spans 18 residues. V lost 1 base and J lost 0; bases outside the gene matches: 9. CDR3 sequence: CASSLVASGSGVSYEQYF. The CDR3 bases are TGTGCCAGCAGCTTAGTGGCTAGCGGGAGTGGAGTCTCCTACGAGCAGTACTTC.

The chain carries TRBV6-1 and TRBJ1-6; D gene unclear. With 3 bases removed from V and 6 bases from J, the gap between germline ends came to 6 bases. Germline lookup yields CDR1 MNHNS and CDR2 SASEGT. The CDR3 totals 13 residues. The CDR3 nucleotides are TGTGCCAGCAGTGAGCGGATTAATTCACCCCTCCACTTT. Its protein is CASSERINSPLHF.

This clone was recorded once. The CDR3 DNA is TGTGCCAGCAGCTCAAGGCCCGACAATGAGCAGTTCTTC. Its protein is CASSSRPDNEQFF. The chain links TRBV11-1 to TRBJ2-1; D unclear. The CDR3 sequence is 13 residues long. V gave up 4 bases and J gave up 5 bases, with 9 bases separating them. The germline V gene has CDR1 SGHAT and CDR2 FQDESV (reference sequence).

V usage is TRBV4-3 and J usage is TRBJ1-5, with D possibly matching TRBD1 (6 bases). V dropped 3 bases and J dropped 0 bases, with 12 bases sitting between them. The germline V gene encodes CDR1 LGHNA and CDR2 YSLEER. This CDR3 comprises 16 residues. CDR3 bases: TGCGCCAGCAGCCAGGAGACAGGCTATAGCAATCAGCCCCAGCATTTT. Translation gives CASSQETGYSNQPQHF.

This clone was seen a handful of times. CDR3 protein: CASSHWGGGLNNEQFF. The CDR3 DNA is TGTGCCAGCAGCCATTGGGGCGGGGGCCTCAACAATGAGCAGTTCTTC. The rearrangement links TRBV7-6 to TRBJ2-1; possible D gene TRBD2, 7 bases. Germline V gene data show CDR1 as SGHVS and CDR2 as FNYEAQ. The CDR3 runs 16 residues. Trimming left V 5 bases short and J 5 bases short, with 19 bases between.

The chain employs TRBV5-8 and TRBJ2-4; D unresolved. The CDR3 runs 14 residues. Germline CDR1 SGHTS, CDR2 YDEGEE. The germline V and J ends were trimmed by 3 bases and 2 bases, with 9 bases remaining between them. CDR3: CASSSPGSKNIQYF. CDR3 DNA: TGTGCCAGCAGCTCGCCAGGATCCAAAAACATTCAGTACTTC. Using reference TRBV5-8 and TRBJ2-4 for the parts outside the CDR3, the full variable domain is EAGVTQSPTHLIKTRGQQATLRCSPISGHTSVYWYQQALGLGLQFLLWYDEGEERNRGNFPPRFSGRQFPNYSSELNVNALELEDSALYLCASSSPGSKNIQYFGAGTRLSVL.

The gene calls are TRBV28 and TRBJ1-6; TRBD1 agrees at 9 bases. The CDR3 runs to 14 residues. Germline trimming cut 4 bases from V and 8 bases from J; bases unmatched to any gene: 3. Per germline, CDR1 MDHEN and CDR2 SYDVKM. The CDR3 protein is CASSSGQGHSPLHF. DNA for the CDR3: TGTGCCAGCAGTTCGGGACAGGGCCATTCACCCCTCCACTTT.

This chain uses TRBV5-4 with TRBJ2-5; TRBD2 agrees at 10 bases. Germline V gene data show CDR1 as SGHNT and CDR2 as YYREEE (reference sequence). The length of the CDR3 is 15 residues. Losses at the gene ends were 3 bases for V and 2 bases for J; bases not matched to a gene: 4. Here the CDR3 DNA reads TGTGCCAGCAGCTCATCAGCGGGGGGGCAAGAGACCCAGTACTTC. Translation: CASSSSAGGQETQYF.

The rearrangement joins TRBV25-1 to TRBJ1-2, with D tentatively TRBD1 (5 bases). Germline loops: CDR1 MGHDK, CDR2 SYGVNS. V was shortened by 3 bases and J by 4 bases, with 12 bases between the two germline ends. The CDR3 sequence is 14 residues long. CDR3 bases: TGTGCCAGCAGTGAGCAGGGAAGAGGCTATGGCTACACCTTC. It codes for CASSEQGRGYGYTF.

This clone was detected a few times. The V and J genes are TRBV18 and TRBJ1-3; D not certain. Germline V gene lookup returns CDR1 KGHSH and CDR2 LQKENI. V gave up 3 bases and J gave up 0 bases, with 6 bases separating them. The CDR3 has 14 amino acids. DNA for the CDR3: TGTGCCAGCTCACCCATTTACTCTGGAAACACCATATATTTT. It codes for CASSPIYSGNTIYF.

The V gene is TRBV11-2, the J gene TRBJ2-5, with TRBD1 matching 9 bases. The CDR3 is 15 residues long. Per germline, CDR1 SGHAT and CDR2 FQNNGV. The ends lost 1 base at V and 2 bases at J; junction bases unmatched: 2. The CDR3, as DNA: TGTGCCAGCAGCTTAGGCGGACAGGGGCAAGAGACCCAGTACTTC. It encodes CASSLGGQGQETQYF. Complete variable domain (other parts from reference TRBV11-2 and TRBJ2-5): EAGVAQSPRYKIIEKRQSVAFWCNPISGHATLYWYQQILGQGPKLLIQFQNNGVVDDSQLPKDRFSAERLKGVDSTLKIQPAKLEDSAVYLCASSLGGQGQETQYFGPGTRLLVL.

V and J are TRBV19 and TRBJ1-5, with D maybe TRBD1 (5 bases). The CDR3 is made up of 15 amino acids. Germline V gene data show CDR1 as LNHDA and CDR2 as SQIVND (reference sequence). V lost 4 bases to trimming and J lost 4 bases, with 14 bases between them. The CDR3 coding sequence is TGTGCCAGTAGTAAAAGGGGCCCTAGTAATCAGCCCCAGCATTTT. Protein sequence: CASSKRGPSNQPQHF.

This sequence joins TRBV4-3 and TRBJ2-3, with a weak D call TRBD1 (8 bases). The CDR3 is 16 amino acids. V lost 6 bases, J lost 5 bases, and 21 bases lay in between. Germline values: CDR1 LGHNA, CDR2 YSLEER. CDR3 region: CASRSETGGALDTQYF. CDR3 DNA sequence: TGCGCCAGCAGATCCGAAACAGGGGGGGCGTTAGATACGCAGTATTTT.

This sequence joins TRBV6-5 and TRBJ2-7, with D possibly being TRBD1 (6 bases). Germline CDR1 reads MNHEY; CDR2 reads SVGAGI. V was trimmed by 6 bases and J by 4 bases, leaving 16 bases between them. The CDR3 runs to 14 residues. CDR3 region: CASSRAGGRYEQYF. The CDR3 DNA follows: TGTGCCAGCAGCCGAGCTGGGGGCCGATACGAGCAGTACTTC.

The V call is TRBV11-2, the J call TRBJ2-7; 7 bases are shared with TRBD2. The germline CDR1 and CDR2 sequences are SGHAT and FQNNGV. Germline trimming cut 9 bases from V and 0 bases from J; bases unmatched to any gene: 11. CDR3 size: 15 residues. DNA of the CDR3: TGTGCCAGTCACCGGGGGTCTAGCGGCTCCTACGAGCAGTACTTC. Protein product: CASHRGSSGSYEQYF. Based on the CDR3 plus reference TRBV11-2 and TRBJ2-7, the full variable domain is EAGVAQSPRYKIIEKRQSVAFWCNPISGHATLYWYQQILGQGPKLLIQFQNNGVVDDSQLPKDRFSAERLKGVDSTLKIQPAKLEDSAVYLCASHRGSSGSYEQYFGPGTRLTVT.

The V gene is TRBV7-3, the J gene TRBJ1-2; maybe TRBD1 (5 bases). Germline lookup yields CDR1 SGHTA and CDR2 FQGTGA. V lost 4 bases to trimming and J lost 5 bases, with 17 bases between them. This CDR3 comprises 15 residues. The CDR3 is CASSSAVGRLYGYTF. DNA for the CDR3: TGTGCCAGCAGCTCCGCTGTGGGGCGGTTATATGGCTACACCTTC.

This chain joins TRBV7-2 and TRBJ2-2; unclear D gene. Between the trimmed V and J ends, which lost 1 base and 4 bases, there was a span of 7 bases. The CDR3 is 14 residues long. Germline V CDR1 and CDR2: SGHTA, FQGNSA. The CDR3 loop is CASSLGITTGELFF. As DNA, the CDR3 is TGTGCCAGCAGCTTAGGAATTACCACCGGGGAGCTGTTTTTT.

The chain joins TRBV27 to TRBJ2-3; maybe TRBD2 (6 bases). The CDR3 is made up of 15 amino acids. Trimming cost V 5 bases and J 0 bases, with 12 bases left between them. Germline V CDR1 and CDR2: MNHEY, SMNVEV (reference sequence). CDR3 in amino acids: CASSRDSGSTDTQYF. CDR3 sequence (DNA): TGTGCCAGCAGTCGGGACTCCGGTAGCACAGATACGCAGTATTTT.

In regard to this clone: At one boundary the junction diverges from the germline segment, which might be a read error. This sequence joins TRBV6-5 and TRBJ1-5, with D tentatively TRBD1 (5 bases). In germline, CDR1 is MNHEY, CDR2 SVGAGI. This CDR3 spans 14 amino acids. The CDR3 reads CASSRQGSNRPQHF. In DNA, the CDR3 is TGTGCCAGCAGTCGTCAGGGTAGCAATCGGCCCCAGCATTTT.

This clone was counted a single time. The chain links TRBV7-2 to TRBJ1-2, with D unclear. The CDR3 runs 14 residues. V lost 5 bases and J 1 base, leaving 11 bases between the germline ends. CDR1 and CDR2 (germline): SGHTA, FQGNSA. CDR3 bases: TGTGCCAGCAGCCTTAGGTTGAGTAACTATGGCTACACCTTC. This codes for CASSLRLSNYGYTF.